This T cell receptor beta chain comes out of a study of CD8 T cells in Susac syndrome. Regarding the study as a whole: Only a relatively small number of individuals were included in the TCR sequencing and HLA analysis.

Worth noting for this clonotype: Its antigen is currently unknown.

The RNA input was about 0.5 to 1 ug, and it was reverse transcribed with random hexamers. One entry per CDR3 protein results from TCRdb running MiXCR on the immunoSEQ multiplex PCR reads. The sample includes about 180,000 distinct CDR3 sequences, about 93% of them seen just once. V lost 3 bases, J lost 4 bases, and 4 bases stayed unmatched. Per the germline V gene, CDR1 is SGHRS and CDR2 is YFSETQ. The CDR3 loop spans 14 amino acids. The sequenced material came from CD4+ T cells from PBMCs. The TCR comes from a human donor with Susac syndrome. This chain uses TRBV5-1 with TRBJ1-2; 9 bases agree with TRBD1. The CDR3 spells CASSSAGQGYGYTF. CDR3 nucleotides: TGCGCCAGCAGCTCCGCGGGACAGGGCTATGGCTACACCTTC.